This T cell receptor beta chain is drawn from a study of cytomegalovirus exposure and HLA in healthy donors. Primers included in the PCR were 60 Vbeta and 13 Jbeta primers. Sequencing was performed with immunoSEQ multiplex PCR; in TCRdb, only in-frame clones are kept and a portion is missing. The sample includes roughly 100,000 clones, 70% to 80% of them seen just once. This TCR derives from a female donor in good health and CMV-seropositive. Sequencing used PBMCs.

In DNA form, the CDR3 reads TGTGCCAGCAGCCCGAGGACTGAAGCTTTCTTT. Translated: CASSPRTEAFF. This rearrangement joins TRBV9 to TRBJ1-1; no reliable D call. The CDR3 contains 11 residues. Trimming took off 4 bases at V and 5 bases at J, with 6 bases between the two ends. Germline V CDR1 and CDR2: SGDLS, YYNGEE.